This T cell receptor beta chain was identified during a study of shared clonotypes between healthy human individuals. General study findings and limits: Clonotypes shared by all four donors outscored non-shared clonotypes in generation probability.

Here immunoSEQ multiplex PCR was the method, and the copy in TCRdb shows in-frame clones only, minus some. Of roughly 2.2 million clones listed, around 90% are singletons. HIV-negative, healthy adults without recent acute infections or vaccinations were the donors. As for this clone: The antigen is undetermined.

This CDR3 comprises 13 residues. Germline lookup yields CDR1 MNHEY and CDR2 SMNVEV (reference sequence). Trimming stripped 3 bases from V and 11 bases from J, with 14 bases between. Source material: naive CD4+ T cells from PBMCs. The subset: CD45RA+ positively selected. This sequence joins TRBV27 and TRBJ2-4; weak D call: TRBD2 (6 bases). This TCR was sampled from a young man in good health. Some clones in this sample may be carry-over from other donors' samples. CDR3 sequence (DNA): TGTGCCAGCAGTTTGAAGGTTAGCGGCTTTCAGTACTTC. It is translated as CASSLKVSGFQYF.